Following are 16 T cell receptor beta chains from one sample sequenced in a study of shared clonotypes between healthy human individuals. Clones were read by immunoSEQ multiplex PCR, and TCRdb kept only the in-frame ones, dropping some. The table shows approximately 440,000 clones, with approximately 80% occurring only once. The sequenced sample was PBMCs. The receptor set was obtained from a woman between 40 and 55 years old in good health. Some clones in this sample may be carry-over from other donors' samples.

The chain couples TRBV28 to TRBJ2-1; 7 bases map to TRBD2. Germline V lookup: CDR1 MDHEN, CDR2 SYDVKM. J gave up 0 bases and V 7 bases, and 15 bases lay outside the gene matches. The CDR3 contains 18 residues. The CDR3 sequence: CASKSRAGATGSYNEQFF. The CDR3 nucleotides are TGTGCCAGCAAGAGTAGGGCGGGAGCTACGGGCTCCTACAATGAGCAGTTCTTC.

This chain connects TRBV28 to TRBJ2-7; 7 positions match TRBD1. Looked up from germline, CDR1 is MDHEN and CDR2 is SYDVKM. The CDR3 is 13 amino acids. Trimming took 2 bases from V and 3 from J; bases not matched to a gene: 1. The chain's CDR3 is CASSLGQVYEQYF. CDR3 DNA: TGTGCCAGCAGTTTAGGACAGGTCTACGAGCAGTACTTC.

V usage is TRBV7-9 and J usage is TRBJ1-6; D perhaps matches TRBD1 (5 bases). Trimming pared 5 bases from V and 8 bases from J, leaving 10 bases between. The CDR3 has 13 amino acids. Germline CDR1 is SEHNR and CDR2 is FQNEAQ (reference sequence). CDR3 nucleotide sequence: TGTGCCAGCAGCCAACGAGGGGATTCACCCCTCCACTTT. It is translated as CASSQRGDSPLHF.

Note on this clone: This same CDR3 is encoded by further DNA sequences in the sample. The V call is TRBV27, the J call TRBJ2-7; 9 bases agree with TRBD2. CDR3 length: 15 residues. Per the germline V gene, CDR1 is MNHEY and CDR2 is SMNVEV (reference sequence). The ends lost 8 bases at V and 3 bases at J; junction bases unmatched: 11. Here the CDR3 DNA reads TGTGCCAGCTCCTTGGGCGGGAGGGCCCTCTACGAGCAGTACTTC. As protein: CASSLGGRALYEQYF.

The CDR3 sequence: CASRGRMASGRYEQYF. The CDR3 DNA follows: TGTGCCAGCAGGGGGCGGATGGCTAGCGGGAGGTACGAGCAGTACTTC. V usage is TRBV2 and J usage is TRBJ2-7; 11 bases align to TRBD2. The CDR3 covers 16 residues. Looked up from germline, CDR1 is SNHLY and CDR2 is FYNNEI. With V trimmed by 6 bases and J by 4 bases, 11 bases remained unmatched.

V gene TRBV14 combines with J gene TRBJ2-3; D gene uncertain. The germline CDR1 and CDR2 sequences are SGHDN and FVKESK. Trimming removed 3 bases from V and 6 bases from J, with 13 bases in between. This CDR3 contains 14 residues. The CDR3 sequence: CASSQGSFGDTQYF. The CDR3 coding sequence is TGTGCCAGCAGCCAGGGCTCCTTCGGGGATACGCAGTATTTT.

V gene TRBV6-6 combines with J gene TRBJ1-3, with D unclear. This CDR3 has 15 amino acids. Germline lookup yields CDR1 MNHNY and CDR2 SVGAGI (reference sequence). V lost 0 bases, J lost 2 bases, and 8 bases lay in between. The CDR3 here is CASSYSILTGNTIYF. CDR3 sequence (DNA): TGTGCCAGCAGTTACTCCATACTGACTGGAAACACCATATATTTT.

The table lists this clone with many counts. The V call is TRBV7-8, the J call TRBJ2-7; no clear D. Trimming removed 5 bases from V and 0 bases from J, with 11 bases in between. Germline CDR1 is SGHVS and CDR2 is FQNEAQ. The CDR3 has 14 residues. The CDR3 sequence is CASSPSHVSYEQYF. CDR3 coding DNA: TGTGCCAGCAGCCCCTCACACGTCTCCTACGAGCAGTACTTC.

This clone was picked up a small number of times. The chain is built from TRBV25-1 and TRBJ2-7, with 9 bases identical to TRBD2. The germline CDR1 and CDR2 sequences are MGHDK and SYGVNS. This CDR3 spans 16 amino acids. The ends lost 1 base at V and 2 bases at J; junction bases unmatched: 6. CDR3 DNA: TGTGCCAGCAGTGAATCGACTAGCGGAGACCCCTACGAGCAGTACTTC. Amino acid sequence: CASSESTSGDPYEQYF.

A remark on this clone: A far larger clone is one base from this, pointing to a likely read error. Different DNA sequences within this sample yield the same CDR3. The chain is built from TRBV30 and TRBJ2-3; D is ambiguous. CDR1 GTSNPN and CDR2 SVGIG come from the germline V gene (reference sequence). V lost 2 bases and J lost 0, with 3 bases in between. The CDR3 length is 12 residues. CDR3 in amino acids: CAWSTSTDTQYF. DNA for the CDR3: TGTGCCTGGAGTACAAGCACAGATACGCAGTATTTT.

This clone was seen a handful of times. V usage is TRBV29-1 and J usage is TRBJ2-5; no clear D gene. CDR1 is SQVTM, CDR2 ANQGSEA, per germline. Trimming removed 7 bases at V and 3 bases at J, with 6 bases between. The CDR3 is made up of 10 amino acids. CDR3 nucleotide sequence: TGCAGCGGGCTAGAAGAGACCCAGTACTTC. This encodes CSGLEETQYF. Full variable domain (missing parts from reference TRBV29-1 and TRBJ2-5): SAVISQKPSRDICQRGTSLTIQCQVDSQVTMMFWYRQQPGQSLTLIATANQGSEATYESGFVIDKFPISRPNLTFSTLTVSNMSPEDSSIYLCSGLEETQYFGPGTRLLVL.

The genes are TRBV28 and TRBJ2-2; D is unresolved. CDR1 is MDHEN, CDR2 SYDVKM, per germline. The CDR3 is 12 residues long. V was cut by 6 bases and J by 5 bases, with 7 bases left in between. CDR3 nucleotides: TGTGCCAGCAGAGTAGCAACCGGGGAGCTGTTTTTT. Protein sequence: CASRVATGELFF.

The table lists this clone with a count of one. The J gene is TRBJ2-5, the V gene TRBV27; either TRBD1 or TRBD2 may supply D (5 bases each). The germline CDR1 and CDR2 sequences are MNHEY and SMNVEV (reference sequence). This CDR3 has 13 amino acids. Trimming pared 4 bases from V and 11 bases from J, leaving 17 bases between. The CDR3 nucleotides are TGTGCCAGCAGTTCCGGGGACGTGGGAGAGCAGTACTTC. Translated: CASSSGDVGEQYF.

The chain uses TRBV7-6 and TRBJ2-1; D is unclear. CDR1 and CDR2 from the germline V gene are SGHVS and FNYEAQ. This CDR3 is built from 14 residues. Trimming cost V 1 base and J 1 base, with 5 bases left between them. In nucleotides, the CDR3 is TGTGCCAGCAGCTTAGTGGGATCCTACAATGAGCAGTTCTTC. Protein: CASSLVGSYNEQFF.

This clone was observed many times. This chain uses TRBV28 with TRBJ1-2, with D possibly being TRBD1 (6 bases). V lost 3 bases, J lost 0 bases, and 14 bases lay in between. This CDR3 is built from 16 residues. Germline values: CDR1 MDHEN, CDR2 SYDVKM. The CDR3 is CASSFVGAGTNYGYTF. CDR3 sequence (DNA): TGTGCCAGCAGTTTTGTGGGGGCCGGGACTAACTATGGCTACACCTTC.

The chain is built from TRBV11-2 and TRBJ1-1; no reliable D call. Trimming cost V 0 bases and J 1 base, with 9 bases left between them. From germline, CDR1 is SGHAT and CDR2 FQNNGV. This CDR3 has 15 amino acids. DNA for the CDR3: TGTGCCAGCAGCTTAGATCGGGTAGCGAACACTGAAGCTTTCTTT. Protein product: CASSLDRVANTEAFF.